This TCR beta chain was identified during a study of cytomegalovirus exposure and HLA in healthy donors. PCR was performed using 60 Vbeta and 13 Jbeta primers. The assay was immunoSEQ multiplex PCR, and TCRdb's table has in-frame clones only and misses some. The sample contains fewer than 200,000 clones, over 65% of which appear only once. Germline CDR1 is SGHKS and CDR2 is YYEKEE (reference sequence). V lost 2 bases and J lost 6; bases outside the gene matches: 10. This CDR3 is 17 amino acids long. Sequencing was carried out using PBMCs. The sequence derives from a female donor in good health and CMV-seronegative. The gene calls are TRBV5-5 and TRBJ2-5, with 13 bases aligning to TRBD2. The CDR3 loop is CASSFLLLAGGPKTQYF. The CDR3 DNA reads TGTGCCAGCAGCTTCCTCCTACTAGCGGGGGGGCCAAAGACCCAGTACTTC.